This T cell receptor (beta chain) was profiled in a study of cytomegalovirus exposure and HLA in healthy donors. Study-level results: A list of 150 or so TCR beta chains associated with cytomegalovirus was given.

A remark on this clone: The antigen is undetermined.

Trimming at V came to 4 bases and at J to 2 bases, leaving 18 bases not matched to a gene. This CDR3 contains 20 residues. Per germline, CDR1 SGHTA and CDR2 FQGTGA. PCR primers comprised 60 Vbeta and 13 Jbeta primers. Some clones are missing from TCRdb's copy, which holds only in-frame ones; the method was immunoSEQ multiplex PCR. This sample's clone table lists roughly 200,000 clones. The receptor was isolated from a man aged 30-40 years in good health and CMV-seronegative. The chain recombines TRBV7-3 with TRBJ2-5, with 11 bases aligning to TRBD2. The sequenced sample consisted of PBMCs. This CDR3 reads CASSSSPTGTSGEGQETQYF. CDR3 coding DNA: TGTGCCAGCAGCTCGTCCCCAACCGGGACTAGCGGAGAAGGACAAGAGACCCAGTACTTC.